This T cell receptor beta chain was identified in a study of blood T cells in healthy people across ages. Overall study findings and caveats: Unsorted PBMCs prevented conclusive naive versus antigen-experienced comparison.

A sample-barcoded 5' primer and a J-beta primer mix were used in a second PCR of roughly 7 to 11 cycles. TCRdb re-derived calls from the 5' RACE reads in MiXCR, one entry per CDR3 protein. The sample shows more than 650,000 distinct CDR3 sequences, 22% of them seen only once. J gave up 6 bases and V 0 bases, and 1 base lay outside the gene matches. The germline gives CDR1 SGDLS, CDR2 YYNGEE. The CDR3 is 14 residues long. Only a few counts were recorded for this clonotype. As yet, its antigen is unknown. What was sequenced was blood. The sequence came from a man between 65 and 85 years old in good health. The rearrangement links TRBV9 to TRBJ2-1; 9 nucleotides line up with TRBD2. CDR3 sequence: CASSVVLAGNEQFF. CDR3 sequence (DNA): TGTGCCAGCAGCGTAGTACTAGCGGGCAATGAGCAGTTCTTC. Together with reference TRBV9 and TRBJ2-1, the CDR3 gives the full variable domain: DSGVTQTPKHLITATGQRVTLRCSPRSGDLSVYWYQQSLDQGLQFLIQYYNGEERAKGNILERFSAQQFPDLHSELNLSSLELGDSALYFCASSVVLAGNEQFFGPGTRLTVL.